This section outlines one TCR beta chain sequence together with its context. Preparation of the TCRbeta library was carried out with unique molecular identifiers. TCRdb called the PCR reads again in MiXCR, with one record for every CDR3 protein. The repertoire includes 250,000 to 400,000 distinct CDR3 sequences, over 20% of them detected once, and 9.5% to 13% sits in the top ten. The entry originates in a study of T-cell reconstitution after alpha-beta-depleted transplantation in children. This specimen was PBMCs, mostly from graft donor cells, taken 180 days after TCRalphabeta/CD19-depleted stem cell transplant. The sequence was obtained from a male patient younger than 18 who had a stem cell transplant for acute lymphoblastic leukemia, so the T cells may come from the graft donor.

The CDR3 spells CSASNLLRSGGYEQYF. CDR3 sequence (DNA): TGCAGTGCTAGCAACCTCTTGAGGAGTGGGGGCTACGAGCAGTACTTC. The rearrangement joins TRBV20-1 to TRBJ2-7; D could derive from TRBD1 or TRBD2 (5 bases each). V lost 3 bases, J lost 3 bases, and 21 bases lay in between. The V gene's germline CDR1 is DFQATT and CDR2 SNEGSKA (reference sequence). This CDR3 contains 16 residues.